The 17 T cell receptor beta chains listed next were all sequenced from one sample in a study of coeliac disease. Sequencing was performed with immunoSEQ multiplex PCR; in TCRdb, only in-frame clones are kept and a portion is missing. Of 6,500 or so clones in the sample, around 60% were seen once. The source material was lamina propria lymphocytes from the gut. Source of these receptors: a man over 45 with active celiac disease.

The chain links TRBV27 to TRBJ2-2; TRBD1 matches 7 bases. The trim removed 6 bases at V and 4 bases at J, leaving 11 bases unmatched. The CDR3 is made up of 16 amino acids. In germline, CDR1 is MNHEY, CDR2 SMNVEV (reference sequence). CDR3 protein: CASRAGTERFTGELFF. CDR3 sequence (DNA): TGTGCCAGCAGGGCCGGGACAGAGAGATTCACCGGGGAGCTGTTTTTT.

Only one count was recorded for this clone. The chain recombines TRBV27 with TRBJ2-4, with D possibly matching TRBD2 (7 bases). Trimming shortened V by 5 bases and J by 5 bases, and 16 bases separated the two germline ends. The CDR3 covers 15 residues. Germline V gene lookup returns CDR1 MNHEY and CDR2 SMNVEV (reference sequence). CDR3 sequence (DNA): TGTGCCAGCAGTCTGGGAGGGGGGGACGAAAACATTCAGTACTTC. Translated: CASSLGGGDENIQYF.

This sequence joins TRBV11-2 and TRBJ1-1; D call uncertain. The V end was cut by 2 bases, the J end by 8 bases, with 6 bases between. The CDR3 is 11 amino acids. Germline V gene sequence: CDR1 SGHAT, CDR2 FQNNGV. The CDR3, as DNA: TGTGCCAGCAGCTTATGGCAGGAAGCTTTCTTT. Protein: CASSLWQEAFF.

The genes are TRBV7-3 and TRBJ2-2; the D gene is possibly TRBD1 (5 bases). Germline loops: CDR1 SGHTA, CDR2 FQGTGA. The CDR3 extends over 15 amino acids. Deletions cut 2 bases from V and 1 base from J, with 8 bases between. CDR3 in DNA: TGTGCCAGCAGCTTATATAGGGGGAACACCGGGGAGCTGTTTTTT. Amino acid sequence: CASSLYRGNTGELFF.

V and J are TRBV15 and TRBJ2-4; 12 nucleotides line up with TRBD2. The germline gives CDR1 LNHNV, CDR2 YYDKDF (reference sequence). CDR3 size: 17 residues. J gave up 7 bases and V 3 bases, and 10 bases lay outside the gene matches. Here the CDR3 DNA reads TGTGCCACCAGCAGGCCCGGGGGGGGACTAGCGGGCAACATTCAGTACTTC. Translating it yields CATSRPGGGLAGNIQYF.

This chain connects TRBV5-1 to TRBJ2-7; 10 bases map to TRBD1. V was pared by 5 bases and J by 6 bases, with 8 bases of the junction left unmatched. Germline V lookup: CDR1 SGHRS, CDR2 YFSETQ. CDR3 length: 14 residues. The CDR3 loop is CASRFGQGDGEQYF. DNA for the CDR3: TGCGCCAGCAGGTTTGGACAGGGGGACGGCGAGCAGTACTTC.

The V and J genes are TRBV28 and TRBJ1-3; 10 bases line up with TRBD1. V dropped 5 bases and J dropped 3; count of bases not matched to a gene: 10. CDR1 is MDHEN, CDR2 SYDVKM, per germline. The CDR3 covers 17 residues. As DNA, the CDR3 is TGTGCCAGCAGTCCGCGTGGGACAGGGGCAATTGGAAACACCATATATTTT. This translates into CASSPRGTGAIGNTIYF.

This clone turned up a few times. This chain links TRBV29-1 with TRBJ2-1; maybe TRBD2 (6 bases). V lost 7 bases to trimming and J lost 2 bases, with 15 bases between them. Germline CDR1 reads SQVTM; CDR2 reads ANQGSEA. The CDR3 contains 14 residues. CDR3 DNA: TGCAGCGCCACCGGGACTGTCACCTACAATGAGCAGTTCTTC. Amino acid sequence: CSATGTVTYNEQFF.

V is TRBV21-1 and J is TRBJ1-5; the table calls TRBD1, which could not be checked here. TRBV21-1 is classified as a pseudogene. CDR3 length equals 19 residues. The CDR3 bases are TGTGCCAGCAGCAACAGGGACAGGGAGGGCTCAATTAGCAATCAGCCCCAGCATTTT. Protein sequence: CASSNRDREGSISNQPQHF.

This sequence joins TRBV7-9 and TRBJ1-1; possible D gene TRBD1, 5 bases. The germline V and J ends were trimmed by 5 bases and 2 bases, with 24 bases remaining between them. The CDR3 consists of 18 residues. CDR1 and CDR2 from the germline V gene are SEHNR and FQNEAQ (reference sequence). The CDR3 bases are TGTGCCAGCAGCGTCGCGGGGCGCTCCCCTAGGGCCAACACTGAAGCTTTCTTT. Protein: CASSVAGRSPRANTEAFF.

The chain recombines TRBV11-2 with TRBJ2-7; 7 positions match TRBD2. Germline values: CDR1 SGHAT, CDR2 FQNNGV. CDR3 size: 16 residues. The CDR3 DNA reads TGTGCCAGCAGCTTAACCTTGGCGGGAGACTCCCACGAGCAGTACGTC. Its protein is CASSLTLAGDSHEQYV.

The V gene is TRBV30, the J gene TRBJ1-6, with D tentatively TRBD1 (5 bases). From germline, CDR1 is GTSNPN and CDR2 SVGIG (reference sequence). V gave up 2 bases and J gave up 9 bases, with 14 bases separating them. The CDR3 loop spans 14 amino acids. In DNA, the CDR3 is TGTGCCTGGAGTAAGGAGGGGTTAGGTTCACCCCTCCACTTT. Its protein product is CAWSKEGLGSPLHF.

The CDR3 sequence: CASSPRDRGNTEAFF. Here the CDR3 DNA reads TGTGCCAGCTCACCACGGGACAGGGGGAACACTGAAGCTTTCTTT. V usage is TRBV18 and J usage is TRBJ1-1, with 10 bases that match TRBD1. Germline CDR1 and CDR2: KGHSH and LQKENI. This CDR3 region has 15 residues. V shed 1 base, J shed 1 base, and the junction held 0 bases outside the gene matches. The full variable domain, with the rest looked up from reference TRBV18 and TRBJ1-1, is NAGVMQNPRHLVRRRGQEARLRCSPMKGHSHVYWYRQLPEEGLKFMVYLQKENIIDESGMPKERFSAEFPKEGPSILRIQQVVRGDSAAYFCASSPRDRGNTEAFFGQGTRLTVV.

This clone was detected once. The V call is TRBV9, the J call TRBJ1-4, with 8 bases matching TRBD1. This CDR3 contains 13 residues. With V trimmed by 3 bases and J by 8 bases, 3 bases remained unmatched. The germline V gene encodes CDR1 SGDLS and CDR2 YYNGEE. DNA for the CDR3: TGTGCCAGCAGCGGGAGGACAGGGGAAAAACTGTTTTTT. This sequence encodes CASSGRTGEKLFF.

The chain employs TRBV28 and TRBJ2-1; TRBD2 aligns across 12 bases. Germline values: CDR1 MDHEN, CDR2 SYDVKM. V shed 6 bases and J 7 bases; nucleotides not matched to a gene: 10. The CDR3 has 16 amino acids. This chain's CDR3 is CASSPVLAGGLNEQFF. The CDR3 DNA reads TGTGCCAGCAGCCCCGTCCTAGCGGGGGGGCTTAATGAGCAGTTCTTC.

This sequence joins TRBV11-1 and TRBJ2-5; 7 bases agree with TRBD1. This CDR3 comprises 12 residues. Germline assignment: CDR1 SGHAT and CDR2 FQDESV (reference sequence). With V trimmed by 3 bases and J by 13 bases, 8 bases remained unmatched. The CDR3 region is CASSFRDSLRYF. In nucleotides, the CDR3 is TGTGCCAGCAGCTTCCGGGACAGCCTTCGGTACTTC.

The chain links TRBV27 to TRBJ2-1; TRBD1 agrees at 12 bases. Germline CDR1 reads MNHEY; CDR2 reads SMNVEV (reference sequence). V dropped 7 bases and J dropped 7; count of bases not matched to a gene: 11. This CDR3 has 16 residues. The CDR3 sequence: CASILRGTGGLNEQFF. Here the CDR3 DNA reads TGTGCCAGCATACTTCGTGGGACAGGGGGCTTGAATGAGCAGTTCTTC.